This T cell receptor (beta chain) originates from a study of blood T cell repertoires in COVID-19. As handled by the study authors: Reference gene primer amplification gave nucleated cell count estimates. The protocol was immunoSEQ multiplex PCR, while the TCRdb copy is restricted to in-frame clones and leaves out a portion. V and J calls and clone size are copied from that table; D and trimming were computed from the DNA. The sample holds hundreds of thousands of clones, around 89% seen once. The cohort comprised adults aged roughly 18 to 95 years residing in 24 US areas. It was within 2 weeks before study entry that exposed participants met a COVID-19 case. The clonotype originates from a man in his forties or fifties who had been exposed to COVID-19. The sample was PBMCs or T cells enriched from blood (not recorded which).

The CDR3 spells CASSYVGHSRLLHF. Here the CDR3 DNA reads TGTGCCAGCAGCTACGTGGGACACTCAAGACTCCTCCACTTT. V usage is TRBV7-2 and J usage is TRBJ1-6; D possibly corresponds to TRBD1 (6 bases). The CDR3 is 14 amino acids. Trimming removed 4 bases from V and 15 bases from J, with 19 bases in between. The germline CDR1 and CDR2 sequences are SGHTA and FQGNSA.